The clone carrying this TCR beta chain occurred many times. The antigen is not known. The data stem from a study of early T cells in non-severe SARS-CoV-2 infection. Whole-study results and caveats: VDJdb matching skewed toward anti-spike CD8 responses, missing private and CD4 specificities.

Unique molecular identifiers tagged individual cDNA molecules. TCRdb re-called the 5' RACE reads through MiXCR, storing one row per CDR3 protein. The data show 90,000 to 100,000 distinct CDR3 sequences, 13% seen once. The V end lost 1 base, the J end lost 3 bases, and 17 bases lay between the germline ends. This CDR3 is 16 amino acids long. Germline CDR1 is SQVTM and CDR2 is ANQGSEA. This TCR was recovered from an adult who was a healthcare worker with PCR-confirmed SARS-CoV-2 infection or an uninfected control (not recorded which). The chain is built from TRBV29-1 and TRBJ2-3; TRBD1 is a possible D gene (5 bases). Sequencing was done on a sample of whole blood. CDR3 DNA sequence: TGCAGCGTTGAAGTAGGGGCAGGGCTCTTGACAGATACGCAGTATTTT. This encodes CSVEVGAGLLTDTQYF.